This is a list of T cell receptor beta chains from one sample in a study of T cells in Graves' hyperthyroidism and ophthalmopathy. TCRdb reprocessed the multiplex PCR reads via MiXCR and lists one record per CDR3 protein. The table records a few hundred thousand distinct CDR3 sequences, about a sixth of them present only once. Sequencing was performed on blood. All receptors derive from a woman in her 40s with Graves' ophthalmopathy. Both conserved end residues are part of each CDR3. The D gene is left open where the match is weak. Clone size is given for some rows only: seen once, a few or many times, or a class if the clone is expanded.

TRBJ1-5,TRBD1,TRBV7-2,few,CASSLRTGLNQPQHF,TGTGCCAGCAGCCTGCGGACAGGGCTGAATCAGCCCCAGCATTTT
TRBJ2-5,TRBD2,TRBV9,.,CASSGVPGGKETQYF,TGTGCCAGCAGCGGAGTCCCGGGGGGAAAAGAGACCCAGTACTTC
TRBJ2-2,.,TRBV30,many,CAWSPTGELFF,TGTGCCTGGAGTCCCACCGGGGAGCTGTTTTTT
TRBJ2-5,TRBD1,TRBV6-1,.,CASSEGTGGHVETQYF,TGTGCCAGCAGTGAAGGGACAGGGGGCCATGTGGAGACCCAGTACTTC
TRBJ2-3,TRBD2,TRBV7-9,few,CASSSSRLGGGVTDTQYF,TGTGCCAGCAGCTCGTCGCGGCTGGGCGGGGGGGTCACAGATACGCAGTATTTT
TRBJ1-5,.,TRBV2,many,CASSGITANQPQHF,TGTGCCAGCAGTGGCATAACAGCGAATCAGCCCCAGCATTTT
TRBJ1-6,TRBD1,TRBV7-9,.,CASSDRVNSPLHF,TGTGCCAGCAGCGACAGGGTTAATTCACCCCTCCACTTT
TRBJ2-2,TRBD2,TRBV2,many,CASSRSGRWVGELFF,TGTGCCAGCAGCCGTAGCGGGAGATGGGTCGGGGAGCTGTTTTTT
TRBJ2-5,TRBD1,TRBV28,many,CASSLPGQGETQYF,TGTGCCAGCAGTCTACCCGGACAGGGTGAGACCCAGTACTTC
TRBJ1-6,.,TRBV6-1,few,CASSARLPSSYNSPLHF,TGTGCCAGCAGTGCCCGACTCCCGAGCTCCTATAATTCACCCCTCCACTTT
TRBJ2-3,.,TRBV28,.,CASSRGVVTDTQYF,TGTGCCAGCAGCAGGGGGGTAGTTACAGATACGCAGTATTTT
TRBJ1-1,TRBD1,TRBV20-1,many,CSARYQGGNTEAFF,TGCAGTGCTAGATACCAGGGGGGGAACACTGAAGCTTTCTTT
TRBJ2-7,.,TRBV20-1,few,CSAAGSYYEQYF,TGCAGTGCCGCGGGATCCTACTACGAGCAGTACTTC
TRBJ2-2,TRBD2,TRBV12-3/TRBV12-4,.,CASRGGQFTGELFF,TGTGCCAGCCGCGGGGGGCAATTTACCGGGGAGCTGTTTTTT
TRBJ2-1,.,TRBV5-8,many,CASSFVTYNEQFF,TGTGCCAGCAGCTTTGTAACCTACAATGAGCAGTTCTTC